This entry is about one T cell receptor beta chain. The data were obtained in a study of cytomegalovirus exposure and HLA in healthy donors. PCR primers comprised 60 Vbeta and 13 Jbeta primers. Using immunoSEQ multiplex PCR, the repertoire was profiled, and TCRdb retains in-frame clones only, with some absent. Among around 80,000 clones, roughly 70% were seen once, and the ten largest hold 9.1%. The CDR3 has 15 residues. CDR1 and CDR2 from the germline V gene are MNHEY and SVGAGI. The trim removed 6 bases at V and 1 base at J, leaving 5 bases unmatched. What was sequenced was PBMCs. The source of this sequence is a man between 40 and 49 years old in good health and CMV-seropositive. V gene TRBV6-5 combines with J gene TRBJ2-1, with 8 bases fitting TRBD2. The CDR3 sequence is CASRRVAGSYNEQFF. The DNA for the CDR3 is TGTGCCAGCAGGAGAGTAGCGGGATCCTACAATGAGCAGTTCTTC.